These 14 T cell receptor beta chains originate from one sample sequenced in a study of beta chain features in type 1 diabetes. Sequenced material consisted of expressed TCRB transcripts (all of the isolated RNA was reverse transcribed). Some clones are missing from TCRdb's copy, which holds only in-frame ones; the method was immunoSEQ multiplex PCR. The top ten hold approximately 1.4% of the sample, which has about 140,000 clones, 6.9% seen once. The sample taken for sequencing was central memory CD4+ T cells from blood. These receptors were taken from a young woman in good health.

The sample holds many counts of this clone. The V call is TRBV15, the J call TRBJ2-1; the match to TRBD1 covers 12 bases. The trim removed 3 bases at V and 8 bases at J, leaving 5 bases unmatched. This CDR3 region has 15 residues. The V gene's germline CDR1 is LNHNV and CDR2 YYDKDF (reference sequence). The CDR3 DNA follows: TGTGCCACCAGCAGGGGACAGGGGGCACGAGATGAGCAGTTCTTC. Its translation: CATSRGQGARDEQFF.

The sample holds one count of this clone. DNA of the CDR3: TGTGCCAGTAGCAACTCAGCTAGCGGGAGCTACGAGCAGTACTTC. Amino acid sequence: CASSNSASGSYEQYF. This chain uses TRBV19 with TRBJ2-7; 10 bases are shared with TRBD2. This CDR3 comprises 15 residues. Germline trimming cut 6 bases from V and 3 bases from J; bases unmatched to any gene: 8. Germline values: CDR1 LNHDA, CDR2 SQIVND (reference sequence).

This clone was observed a few times. The chain is built from TRBV28 and TRBJ2-1; D gene uncertain. This CDR3 has 14 residues. V was cut by 6 bases and J by 0 bases, with 9 bases left in between. Germline V gives CDR1 MDHEN, CDR2 SYDVKM. CDR3 sequence reads: CASRPPNSYNEQFF. CDR3 in DNA: TGTGCCAGCAGGCCTCCTAACTCCTACAATGAGCAGTTCTTC.

The J gene is TRBJ2-7, the V gene TRBV7-9; 10 bases align to TRBD2. The CDR3 is made up of 18 amino acids. After removal of 4 bases from V and 0 bases from J, the junction contained 12 bases not matched to a gene. Germline values: CDR1 SEHNR, CDR2 FQNEAQ (reference sequence). In DNA, the CDR3 is TGTGCCAGCAGCTCGACATGGACTAGCGGTCTGAGCTCCTACGAGCAGTACTTC. The encoded protein is CASSSTWTSGLSSYEQYF.

This sequence joins TRBV25-1 and TRBJ1-4, with D possibly matching TRBD1 (6 bases). Germline V lookup: CDR1 MGHDK, CDR2 SYGVNS. This CDR3 contains 13 residues. V lost 1 base and J lost 16, with 16 bases in between. The CDR3 region has the DNA TGTGCCAGCAGTGAATTCGGGTCGGGGGGCACGTTTTTT. The encoded protein is CASSEFGSGGTFF.

As to this clone: At the DNA level, this CDR3 is encoded by other sequences in the same sample as well. This chain uses TRBV7-2 with TRBJ1-2, with no clear D. The CDR3 covers 16 residues. Germline V gives CDR1 SGHTA, CDR2 FQGNSA. The V end lost 2 bases, the J end lost 2 bases, and 15 bases lay between the germline ends. The DNA for the CDR3 is TGTGCCAGCAGCTTATCGCGTCAGACAAGCAACTATGGCTACACCTTC. This encodes CASSLSRQTSNYGYTF.

The V and J genes are TRBV5-1 and TRBJ1-6, with D unclear. Germline V gives CDR1 SGHRS, CDR2 YFSETQ. The CDR3 has 14 amino acids. The V end was cut by 0 bases, the J end by 6 bases, with 7 bases between. CDR3 nucleotides: TGCGCCAGCAGCTTGGAACAGCTTAATTCACCCCTCCACTTT. It codes for CASSLEQLNSPLHF. Using reference TRBV5-1 and TRBJ1-6 for the parts outside the CDR3, the full variable domain is KAGVTQTPRYLIKTRGQQVTLSCSPISGHRSVSWYQQTPGQGLQFLFEYFSETQRNKGNFPGRFSGRQFSNSRSEMNVSTLELGDSALYLCASSLEQLNSPLHFGNGTRLTVT.

This clone was detected a few times. This sequence joins TRBV2 and TRBJ2-1; TRBD2 aligns across 9 bases. Germline lookup yields CDR1 SNHLY and CDR2 FYNNEI. V shed 5 bases and J 5 bases; nucleotides not matched to a gene: 10. The CDR3 totals 16 residues. CDR3 sequence (DNA): TGTGCCAGCAGTTCTCTTAGCGGGGGAGGACACAATGAGCAGTTCTTC. Amino acid sequence: CASSSLSGGGHNEQFF.

The V and J genes are TRBV4-2 and TRBJ2-7; 10 bases align to TRBD2. The germline V gene encodes CDR1 LGHNA and CDR2 YNFKEQ. V shed 3 bases and J 2 bases; nucleotides not matched to a gene: 7. This CDR3 is 16 amino acids long. The CDR3 sequence is CASSHGGLAQTYEQYF. The CDR3 bases are TGTGCCAGCAGCCACGGGGGACTAGCGCAAACCTACGAGCAGTACTTC.

This clone has ten or more counts. The chain is built from TRBV5-1 and TRBJ2-1; perhaps TRBD2 as D (6 bases). The germline V gene encodes CDR1 SGHRS and CDR2 YFSETQ. This CDR3 contains 13 residues. The V and J ends lost 4 bases and 13 bases respectively, with 18 bases between them. The CDR3 DNA follows: TGCGCCAGCAGCCGCGGGGACCGGGCCGATCAGTTCTTC. This encodes CASSRGDRADQFF. The whole variable domain, remainder taken from reference TRBV5-1 and TRBJ2-1, is KAGVTQTPRYLIKTRGQQVTLSCSPISGHRSVSWYQQTPGQGLQFLFEYFSETQRNKGNFPGRFSGRQFSNSRSEMNVSTLELGDSALYLCASSRGDRADQFFGPGTRLTVL.

The chain is built from TRBV5-1 and TRBJ2-1, with TRBD2 matching over 12 bases. The CDR3 sequence is 16 residues long. Germline V gene sequence: CDR1 SGHRS, CDR2 YFSETQ. V was pared by 6 bases and J by 4 bases, with 8 bases of the junction left unmatched. The CDR3 sequence is CASTTSLAGGYNEQFF. The CDR3 DNA reads TGCGCCAGCACCACCTCACTAGCGGGAGGTTACAATGAGCAGTTCTTC. Complete variable domain (other parts from reference TRBV5-1 and TRBJ2-1): KAGVTQTPRYLIKTRGQQVTLSCSPISGHRSVSWYQQTPGQGLQFLFEYFSETQRNKGNFPGRFSGRQFSNSRSEMNVSTLELGDSALYLCASTTSLAGGYNEQFFGPGTRLTVL.

CDR3 sequence: CASRRTALNYGYTF. Written as DNA, the CDR3 is TGTGCCAGCCGTAGGACAGCGCTAAACTATGGCTACACCTTC. The chain recombines TRBV28 with TRBJ1-2; D possibly corresponds to TRBD1 (6 bases). CDR1 is MDHEN and CDR2 is SYDVKM in the germline V gene. Between the trimmed V and J ends, which lost 8 bases and 2 bases, there was a span of 15 bases. The length of the CDR3 is 14 residues.

The V call is TRBV28, the J call TRBJ2-6; no reliable D call. Germline values: CDR1 MDHEN, CDR2 SYDVKM. The ends were cut back, 1 base at V and 0 bases at J, with 7 bases in the middle. This CDR3 comprises 16 residues. The CDR3 protein is CASSLLSVSGANVLTF. The CDR3 bases are TGTGCCAGCAGTTTATTGTCGGTCTCTGGGGCCAACGTCCTGACTTTC.

The chain joins TRBV6-6 to TRBJ2-7; the D is unclear. Germline V gene sequence: CDR1 MNHNY, CDR2 SVGAGI (reference sequence). V gave up 11 bases and J gave up 3 bases, with 14 bases separating them. The CDR3 is 12 amino acids. DNA for the CDR3: TGTGCCCATGGGCCATTCGGCTACGAGCAGTACTTC. Encoded protein: CAHGPFGYEQYF.